The T cell receptor (beta chain) under discussion was sequenced for a study of T cells in Graves' hyperthyroidism and ophthalmopathy. Findings and caveats of the study: Ophthalmopathy stood apart from stable hyperthyroidism in a 13 V-J model.

Amplification of TCR beta CDR3 regions used RNA as the template. HTBI primers were employed in a first-round RT-PCR of the TCR CDR3. From the multiplex PCR reads, TCRdb called clonotypes with MiXCR, one entry per CDR3 protein. The sample lists 500,000 to 800,000 distinct CDR3 sequences, about 14% occurring once. This clonotype was detected a few times. Its antigen is unknown. The study based diagnoses on clinical symptoms, serum thyroxine and TRAb, thyroid ultrasound and orbital computed tomography. The sample taken for sequencing was blood. The clonotype originates from a woman in her forties or fifties with Graves' ophthalmopathy.

CDR3: CSASPANEQFF. CDR3 bases: TGCAGTGCTAGTCCCGCGAATGAGCAGTTCTTC. J is TRBJ2-1 and V is TRBV20-1; no firm D call. The ends were cut back, 3 bases at V and 7 bases at J, with 7 bases in the middle. Germline lookup yields CDR1 DFQATT and CDR2 SNEGSKA (reference sequence). The CDR3 spans 11 residues.